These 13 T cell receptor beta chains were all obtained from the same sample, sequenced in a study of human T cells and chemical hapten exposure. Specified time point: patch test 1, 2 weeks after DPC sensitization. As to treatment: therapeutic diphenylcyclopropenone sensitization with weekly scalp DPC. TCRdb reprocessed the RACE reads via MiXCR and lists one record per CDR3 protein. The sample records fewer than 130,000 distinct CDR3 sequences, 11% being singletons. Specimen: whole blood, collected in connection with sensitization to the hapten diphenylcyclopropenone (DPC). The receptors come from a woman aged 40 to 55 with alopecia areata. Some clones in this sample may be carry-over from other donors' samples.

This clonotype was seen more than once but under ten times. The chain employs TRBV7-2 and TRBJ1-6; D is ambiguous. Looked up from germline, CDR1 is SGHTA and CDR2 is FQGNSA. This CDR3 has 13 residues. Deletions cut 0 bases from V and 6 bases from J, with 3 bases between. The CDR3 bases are TGTGCCAGCAGCTTAGCCATTAATTCACCCCTCCACTTT. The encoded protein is CASSLAINSPLHF.

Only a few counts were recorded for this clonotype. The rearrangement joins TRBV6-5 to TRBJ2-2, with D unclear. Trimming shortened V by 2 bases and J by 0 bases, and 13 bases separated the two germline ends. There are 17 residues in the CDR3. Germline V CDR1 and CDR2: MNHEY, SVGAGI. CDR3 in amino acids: CASSYLGWSPNTGELFF. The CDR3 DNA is TGTGCCAGCAGTTACCTAGGCTGGAGTCCGAACACCGGGGAGCTGTTTTTT.

The CDR3 loop is CSARSPGGAGYEQYF. CDR3 coding DNA: TGCAGTGCTAGAAGTCCGGGGGGGGCCGGCTACGAGCAGTACTTC. The chain employs TRBV20-1 and TRBJ2-7; 8 nucleotides match TRBD2. Looked up from germline, CDR1 is DFQATT and CDR2 is SNEGSKA (reference sequence). The CDR3 has 15 residues. V was pared by 2 bases and J by 3 bases, with 9 bases of the junction left unmatched.

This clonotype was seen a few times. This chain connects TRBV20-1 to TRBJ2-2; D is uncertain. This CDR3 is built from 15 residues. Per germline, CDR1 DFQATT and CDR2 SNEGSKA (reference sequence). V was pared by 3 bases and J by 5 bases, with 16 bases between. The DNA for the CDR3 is TGCAGTGCTAGGGGCCCCCCCGTCGGGACCGGGGAGCTGTTTTTT. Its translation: CSARGPPVGTGELFF.

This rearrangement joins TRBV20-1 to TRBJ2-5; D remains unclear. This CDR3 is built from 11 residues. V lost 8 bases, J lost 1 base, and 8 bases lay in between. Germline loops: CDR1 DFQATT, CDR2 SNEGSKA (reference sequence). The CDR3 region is CSLESQETQYF. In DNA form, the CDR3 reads TGCAGTCTTGAAAGCCAAGAGACCCAGTACTTC.

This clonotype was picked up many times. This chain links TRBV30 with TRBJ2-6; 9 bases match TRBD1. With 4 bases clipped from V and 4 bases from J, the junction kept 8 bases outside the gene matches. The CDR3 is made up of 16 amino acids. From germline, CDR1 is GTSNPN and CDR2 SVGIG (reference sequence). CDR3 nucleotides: TGTGCCTGGACCCCCGGGACAGGGCCCGGGGCCAACGTCCTGACTTTC. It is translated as CAWTPGTGPGANVLTF. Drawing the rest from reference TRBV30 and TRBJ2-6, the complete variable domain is SQTIHQWPATLVQPVGSPLSLECTVEGTSNPNLYWYRQAAGRGLQLLFYSVGIGQISSEVPQNLSASRPQDRQFILSSKKLLLSDSGFYLCAWTPGTGPGANVLTFGAGSRLTVL.

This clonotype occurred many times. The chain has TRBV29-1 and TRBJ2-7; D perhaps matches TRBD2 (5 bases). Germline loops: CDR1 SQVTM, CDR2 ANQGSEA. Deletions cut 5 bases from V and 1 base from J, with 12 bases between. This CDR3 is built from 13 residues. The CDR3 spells CSVRTAGSYEQYF. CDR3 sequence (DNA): TGCAGCGTTAGGACGGCGGGTTCCTACGAGCAGTACTTC.

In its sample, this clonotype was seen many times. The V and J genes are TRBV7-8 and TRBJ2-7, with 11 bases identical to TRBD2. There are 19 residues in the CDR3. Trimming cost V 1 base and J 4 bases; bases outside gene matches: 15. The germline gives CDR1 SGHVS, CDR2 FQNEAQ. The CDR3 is CASSLGSLAGGPLGYEQYF. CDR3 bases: TGTGCCAGCAGCTTAGGTTCCCTAGCGGGAGGCCCTCTGGGGTACGAGCAGTACTTC.

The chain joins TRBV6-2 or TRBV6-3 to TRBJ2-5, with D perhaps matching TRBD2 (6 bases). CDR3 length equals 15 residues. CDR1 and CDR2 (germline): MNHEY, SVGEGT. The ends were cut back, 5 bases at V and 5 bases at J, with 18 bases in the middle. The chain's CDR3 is CASSGTRGTGETQYF. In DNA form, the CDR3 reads TGTGCCAGCAGTGGAACCCGGGGGACGGGGGAGACCCAGTACTTC.

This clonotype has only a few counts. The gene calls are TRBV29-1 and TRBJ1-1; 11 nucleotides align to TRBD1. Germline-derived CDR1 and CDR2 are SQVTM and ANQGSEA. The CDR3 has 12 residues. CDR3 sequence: CIGTGGTTEAFF. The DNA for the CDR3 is TGCATCGGGACAGGGGGGACCACTGAAGCTTTCTTT.

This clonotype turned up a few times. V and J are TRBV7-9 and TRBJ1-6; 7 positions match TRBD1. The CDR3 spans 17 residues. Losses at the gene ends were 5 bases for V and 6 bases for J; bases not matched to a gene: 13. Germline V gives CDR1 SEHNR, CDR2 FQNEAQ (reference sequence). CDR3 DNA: TGTGCCAGCAGCCCACCCGGGACAGTTAGTTTTAATTCACCCCTCCACTTT. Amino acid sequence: CASSPPGTVSFNSPLHF.

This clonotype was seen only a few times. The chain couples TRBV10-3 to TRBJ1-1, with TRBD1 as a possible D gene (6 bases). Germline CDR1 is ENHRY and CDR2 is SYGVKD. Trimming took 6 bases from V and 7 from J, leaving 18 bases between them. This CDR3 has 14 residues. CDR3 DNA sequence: TGTGCCATCAGGACCGACAGGAGGGCGATTGAAGCTTTCTTT. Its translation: CAIRTDRRAIEAFF.

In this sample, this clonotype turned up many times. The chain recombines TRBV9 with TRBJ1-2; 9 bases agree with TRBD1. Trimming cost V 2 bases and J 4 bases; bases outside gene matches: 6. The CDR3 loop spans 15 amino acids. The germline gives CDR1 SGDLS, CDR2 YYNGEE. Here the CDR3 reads CASSVQPTGGYGYTF. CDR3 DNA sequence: TGTGCCAGCAGCGTCCAACCGACAGGGGGCTATGGCTACACCTTC.